A selection of T cell receptor beta chains follows, all from one sample in a study of prognosis after radiotherapy for stage I lung cancer. TCRdb itself ran the multiplex PCR reads through MiXCR, one entry per CDR3 protein. The sample has about 24,000 distinct CDR3 sequences, more than 35% seen once; the top ten hold approximately 21%. The source material was PBMCs, sampled before or after stereotactic body radiation therapy (not recorded which). These receptors all come from a donor over 45 with non-small cell lung cancer. Both conserved end residues are part of each CDR3. The D gene is left open where the match is weak. Part of the rows lack a size; the others show once, few, many or a class for expanded clones.

size,J,V,D,DNA,CDR3
many,TRBJ1-1,TRBV11-1,TRBD1,TGTGCCAGCAGCTCTCGGACAGGGGCCCCACTCGGCACTGAAGCTTTCTTT,CASSSRTGAPLGTEAFF
many,TRBJ1-1,TRBV10-3,TRBD1,TGTGCCATCAGTGGCCCCGGGACAGTGAACACTGAAGCTTTCTTT,CAISGPGTVNTEAFF
NA,TRBJ1-2,TRBV28,NA,TGTGCCAGCAGAACAAACCCGGGCTCACTCTATGGCTACACCTTC,CASRTNPGSLYGYTF
many,TRBJ2-1,TRBV7-9,NA,TGTGCCAGCAGCCTACAGCATGGGGGTTCCTACAATGAGCAGTTCTTC,CASSLQHGGSYNEQFF
many,TRBJ2-1,TRBV20-1,NA,TGCAGTGCTAGGGAGGACTACAATGAGCAGTTCTTC,CSAREDYNEQFF
many,TRBJ1-3,TRBV27,TRBD1,TGTGCCAGCAGTTCACAGGGGGCTGGAAACACCATATATTTT,CASSSQGAGNTIYF
medium-sized,TRBJ2-2,TRBV2,NA,TGTGCCAGCATTCAGTGGCCCGGGGAGCTGTTTTTT,CASIQWPGELFF
NA,TRBJ2-7,TRBV13,NA,TGTGCTATCAGCTTAGGAACCCGCTACGAGCAGTACTTC,CAISLGTRYEQYF
NA,TRBJ2-1,TRBV2,TRBD2,TGTGCCAGCAGGAATAGCGGGGGGGCCTACAATGAGCAGTTCTTC,CASRNSGGAYNEQFF
NA,TRBJ2-3,TRBV24-1,NA,TGTGCCACCAGTTTGGAAGAAGATACGCAATATTTT,CATSLEEDTQYF
medium-sized,TRBJ2-1,TRBV5-1,TRBD2,TGCGCCAGCAGCCTAGGAAGCGGGACCTACAATGAGCAGTTCTTC,CASSLGSGTYNEQFF
many,TRBJ2-1,TRBV7-9,TRBD1,TGTGCCCTTTTTGATGGACAGGGGGAAAGGAATGAGCAGTTCTTC,CALFDGQGERNEQFF
many,TRBJ2-4,TRBV2,TRBD2,TGTGCCAGCAGCGGACTAGCGGGATATGGATTTGACAAAAACATTCAGTACTTC,CASSGLAGYGFDKNIQYF
NA,TRBJ2-3,TRBV19,NA,TGTGCCAGTAGTATATCAAGGGCCGCAGATACGCAGTATTTT,CASSISRAADTQYF
many,TRBJ2-5,TRBV3-1,TRBD2,TGTGCCAGCAGCTCCCGACTAGCGGACTACCAAGAGACCCAGTACTTC,CASSSRLADYQETQYF
NA,TRBJ2-5,TRBV9,TRBD2,TGTGCCAGCAGCTTTGGACTAGCGGGAGGAGAGACCCAGTACTTC,CASSFGLAGGETQYF
NA,TRBJ2-3,TRBV6-5,NA,TGTGCCAGCAGTTACCCGGTACAGGGTGCCTGCACAGATACGCAGTATTTT,CASSYPVQGACTDTQYF
many,TRBJ2-3,TRBV6-1,NA,TGTGCCAGCAGTGAGTTAGGGGGATTCGATACGCAGTATTTT,CASSELGGFDTQYF
many,TRBJ2-4,TRBV30,NA,TGTGCCTGGAGTGTGCGGTACCTAGCCAAAAACATTCAGTACTTC,CAWSVRYLAKNIQYF
NA,TRBJ2-2,TRBV24-1,TRBD2,TGTGCCACCAGTGATCCTAGCGGGAGCTGTACCGGTGAGCTGTTTTTT,CATSDPSGSCTGELFF
NA,TRBJ1-4,TRBV20-1,NA,TGCAGTGCTATACCGGGAACCCTGGCAACTAATGAAAAACTGTTTTTT,CSAIPGTLATNEKLFF
many,TRBJ2-3,TRBV6-1,NA,TGTGCCAGCACCAGGGGTCCTAGTGCAGATACGCAGTATTTT,CASTRGPSADTQYF
NA,TRBJ2-1,TRBV20-1,NA,TGCAGTGCTAGATGTTTCCCCCAGGGAGACGTTTTGGGGAATGAGCAGTTCTTC,CSARCFPQGDVLGNEQFF
many,TRBJ2-1,TRBV20-1,NA,TGCAGTGCTAGAGACCTAGGAGAGATCTCCTACAATGAGCAGTTCTTC,CSARDLGEISYNEQFF
medium-sized,TRBJ2-2,TRBV20-1,NA,TGCAGTGCTAGAGATAGAGCAAAAGGCGCCGGGGAGCTGTTTTTT,CSARDRAKGAGELFF
many,TRBJ2-5,TRBV6-1,TRBD2,TGTGCCAGCATTTCACGCCCGACTAGCGGGCGCCAAGAGACCCAGTACTTC,CASISRPTSGRQETQYF
NA,TRBJ2-1,TRBV20-1,TRBD2,TGCAGTGCTAGGTTCGCGGGGGGGCTGTTGGAGCAGTTCTTC,CSARFAGGLLEQFF
NA,TRBJ1-3,TRBV6-1,TRBD1,TGTGCCAGCAACGGACAGGGGAGCTCTGGAAACACCATATATTTT,CASNGQGSSGNTIYF
few,TRBJ1-1,TRBV6-1,NA,TGTGCCAGCTGTGGACAGTTTTTCACTGAAGCTTTCTTT,CASCGQFFTEAFF
NA,TRBJ2-2,TRBV6-2/TRBV6-3,NA,TGTGCCAGCAGTTACTACAGGGCCACCGGTGAGCTGTCTTTT,CASSYYRATGELSF
NA,TRBJ1-2,TRBV5-1,NA,TGCGCCAGCAGCTGCATTTGGGGGGATGGCTACACCTTC,CASSCIWGDGYTF
few,TRBJ2-7,TRBV7-2,TRBD1,TGTGCCAGCAGCTGGGGACAGACAAGGGCCTACGAGCAGTACTTC,CASSWGQTRAYEQYF
many,TRBJ1-2,TRBV20-1,NA,TGCAGTGCTATGGATCGGGGGGGGTATAGCTATGGCTACACCTTC,CSAMDRGGYSYGYTF
NA,TRBJ1-1,TRBV6-2/TRBV6-3,NA,TGTGCCAGCAGTTACGGCGGAGCATCACCCTCTTTCTTT,CASSYGGASPSFF
NA,TRBJ2-1,TRBV6-5,TRBD2,TGTGCCAGCAGTTCCGAGCTAGCGGGTTACAATGAGCAGTTCTTC,CASSSELAGYNEQFF
NA,TRBJ2-7,TRBV25-1,NA,TGTGCCAGCAGTAATCCCGGGGGAAACGAGCAGTACTTC,CASSNPGGNEQYF
many,TRBJ2-1,TRBV7-3,TRBD2,TGTGCCAGCAGCCGCCTGGGGGGGAGTGGGCCCAATGAGCAGTTCTTC,CASSRLGGSGPNEQFF
NA,TRBJ1-6,TRBV5-1,NA,TGCGCCAGCAGCCCACAGCTCTCCTATAATTCACCCCTCCACTTT,CASSPQLSYNSPLHF
many,TRBJ1-5,TRBV12-3/TRBV12-4,NA,TGTGCCAGCAGTTTGCCCCCAAGGCCCCAGCATTTT,CASSLPPRPQHF
NA,TRBJ1-1,TRBV12-3/TRBV12-4,NA,TGTGCCAGCAGTTTATCCTACCTGAACACTGAAGCTTTCTTT,CASSLSYLNTEAFF
NA,TRBJ1-2,TRBV11-2,TRBD1,TGTGCCAGCAGCTTACAGGGGGCCTGGGGCTACACCTTC,CASSLQGAWGYTF
many,TRBJ2-7,TRBV27,TRBD2,TGTGCCAGCAGTTTATCTCCTAGCGGTTACTACGAGCAGTACTTC,CASSLSPSGYYEQYF
many,TRBJ1-5,TRBV12-3/TRBV12-4,NA,TGTGCCAGCAGTTTAGCCCTCGGACTGAGCAATCAGCCCCAGCATTTT,CASSLALGLSNQPQHF
many,TRBJ2-7,TRBV5-5,NA,TGTGCCAGCAGCTGGTCTACCACTGAGCAGTACTTC,CASSWSTTEQYF
many,TRBJ2-7,TRBV20-1,TRBD2,TGCAGTGCTAATCTAGCGGCTAACTACGAGCAGTACTTC,CSANLAANYEQYF
many,TRBJ1-3,TRBV10-2,NA,TGCGGCAGTCGGGGTGAGGTTACTGGAAACACCATATATTTT,CGSRGEVTGNTIYF